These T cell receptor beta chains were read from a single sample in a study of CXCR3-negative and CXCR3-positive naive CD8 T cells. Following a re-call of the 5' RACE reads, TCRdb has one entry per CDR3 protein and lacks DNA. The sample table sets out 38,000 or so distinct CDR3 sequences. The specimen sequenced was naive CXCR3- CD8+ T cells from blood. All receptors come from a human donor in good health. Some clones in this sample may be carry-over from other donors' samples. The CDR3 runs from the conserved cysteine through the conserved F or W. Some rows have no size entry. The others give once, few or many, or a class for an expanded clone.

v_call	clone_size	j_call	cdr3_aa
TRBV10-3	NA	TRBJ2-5	CAISEVAGGPLSETQYF
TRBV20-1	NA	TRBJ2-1	CSARWFGEQFF
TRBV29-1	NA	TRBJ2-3	CSVGSPWGDTQYF
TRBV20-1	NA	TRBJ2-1	CSARVEGGNEQFF
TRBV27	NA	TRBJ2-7	CASSLDGIGGTYEQYF
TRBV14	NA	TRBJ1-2	CASSQNRGVNGYTF
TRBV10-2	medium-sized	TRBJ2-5	CATLPQQGRETQYF
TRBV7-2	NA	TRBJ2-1	CASSSTLPGTAYNEQFF
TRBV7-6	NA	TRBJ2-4	CASSSEGPGDIQYF
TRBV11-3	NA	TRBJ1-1	CASSQETGAGMNTEAFF
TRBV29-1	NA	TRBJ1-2	CSVTENYGYTF